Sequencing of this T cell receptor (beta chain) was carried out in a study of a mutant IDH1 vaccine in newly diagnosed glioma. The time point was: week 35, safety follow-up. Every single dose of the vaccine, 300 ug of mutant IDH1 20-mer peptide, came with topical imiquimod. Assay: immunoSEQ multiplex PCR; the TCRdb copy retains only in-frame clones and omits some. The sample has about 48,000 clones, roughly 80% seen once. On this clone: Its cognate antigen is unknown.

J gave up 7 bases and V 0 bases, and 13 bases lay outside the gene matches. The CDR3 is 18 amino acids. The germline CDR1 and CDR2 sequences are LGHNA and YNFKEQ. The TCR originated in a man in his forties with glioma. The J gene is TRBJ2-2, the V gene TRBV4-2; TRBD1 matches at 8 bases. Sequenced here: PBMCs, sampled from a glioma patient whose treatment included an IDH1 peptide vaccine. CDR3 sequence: CASSQDPVDRGGGGELFF. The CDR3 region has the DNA TGTGCCAGCAGCCAAGACCCCGTTGACAGGGGCGGTGGCGGGGAGCTGTTTTTT.